This TCR beta chain was identified during a study of T-cell reconstitution after alpha-beta-depleted transplantation in children. This CDR3 has 14 amino acids. Between the trimmed V and J ends, which lost 2 bases and 2 bases, there was a span of 8 bases. Germline V gene sequence: CDR1 SGHTA, CDR2 FQGNSA. Library preparation (for TCRbeta) was performed with unique molecular identifiers. TCRdb processed the PCR reads anew with MiXCR; each CDR3 protein has one entry. This table holds roughly 300,000 distinct CDR3 sequences, about 9.3% found once. This receptor was obtained from a human donor who donated a stem cell graft to a child with acute lymphoblastic leukemia. The input for sequencing was PBMCs from the stem cell graft donor, taken from the stem cell graft. The V and J genes are TRBV7-2 and TRBJ2-3, with D possibly TRBD2 on 6 matching bases. The CDR3 sequence: CASSLRRVTDTQYF. For the CDR3, the DNA is TGTGCCAGCAGCTTACGGAGGGTCACAGATACGCAGTATTTT.